This entry lists 17 T cell receptor beta chains sequenced from one sample in a study of cytomegalovirus exposure and HLA in healthy donors. PCR involved 60 Vbeta and 13 Jbeta primers. The repertoire was sequenced with immunoSEQ multiplex PCR; TCRdb's copy has only in-frame clones and lacks some. The top ten hold 0.55% to 0.8% of the sample, which has some 150,000 clones, over 75% seen once. Sequenced sample: PBMCs. All receptors derive from a male donor in good health and CMV-seronegative.

This chain uses TRBV15 with TRBJ1-1; D call uncertain. This CDR3 is built from 15 residues. V shed 4 bases and J shed 0 bases, with 12 bases lying between them. Germline V gives CDR1 LNHNV, CDR2 YYDKDF (reference sequence). CDR3 in amino acids: CATSTSTRMNTEAFF. CDR3 sequence (DNA): TGTGCCACCAGCACTTCGACAAGAATGAACACTGAAGCTTTCTTT.

The genes are TRBV19 and TRBJ1-6, with TRBD1 matching over 9 bases. The CDR3 sequence is 15 residues long. The trim removed 5 bases at V and 8 bases at J, leaving 7 bases unmatched. Germline assignment: CDR1 LNHDA and CDR2 SQIVND (reference sequence). CDR3 loop: CASSPGQGTDSPLHF. Here the CDR3 DNA reads TGTGCCAGTAGTCCTGGACAGGGGACAGATTCACCCCTCCACTTT.

This sequence joins TRBV6-4 and TRBJ2-1; no reliable D call. Per the germline V gene, CDR1 is MRHNA and CDR2 is SNTAGT. V shed 8 bases and J shed 6 bases, with 14 bases lying between them. The CDR3 has 13 amino acids. The CDR3 reads CASPPQVGNEQFF. CDR3 sequence (DNA): TGTGCCAGCCCCCCGCAGGTGGGCAATGAGCAGTTCTTC.

The chain combines TRBV18 with TRBJ2-3; 7 nucleotides line up with TRBD1. V shed 4 bases and J 5 bases; nucleotides not matched to a gene: 6. Germline lookup yields CDR1 KGHSH and CDR2 LQKENI. The length of the CDR3 is 14 residues. Here the CDR3 reads CASSRGQVQDTQYF. The CDR3 nucleotides are TGTGCCAGCTCACGAGGACAGGTTCAAGATACGCAGTATTTT. Full variable domain (rest looked up from reference TRBV18 and TRBJ2-3): NAGVMQNPRHLVRRRGQEARLRCSPMKGHSHVYWYRQLPEEGLKFMVYLQKENIIDESGMPKERFSAEFPKEGPSILRIQQVVRGDSAAYFCASSRGQVQDTQYFGPGTRLTVL.

The CDR3 loop reads CASSLDLGRNTEAFF. The CDR3 DNA reads TGTGCCAGCAGCTTGGATCTCGGTAGGAACACTGAAGCTTTCTTT. The chain employs TRBV5-5 and TRBJ1-1, with D unresolved. CDR3 length: 15 amino acids. Looked up from germline, CDR1 is SGHKS and CDR2 is YYEKEE (reference sequence). V was clipped by 0 bases and J by 1 base, with 10 bases between them.

J is TRBJ2-3 and V is TRBV15; 9 nucleotides line up with TRBD2. The V and J ends lost 0 bases and 1 base, in that order; junction bases with no gene match: 2. The CDR3 covers 16 residues. Germline V gives CDR1 LNHNV, CDR2 YYDKDF (reference sequence). CDR3 DNA: TGTGCCACCAGCAGAGATGCGGGAGGGGGCACAGATACGCAGTATTTT. It codes for CATSRDAGGGTDTQYF.

The chain is built from TRBV15 and TRBJ2-1, with 12 bases that match TRBD1. The CDR3 has 16 amino acids. The V segment lost 2 bases and the J segment 8 bases; nucleotides outside the gene matches: 7. CDR1 LNHNV and CDR2 YYDKDF come from the germline V gene (reference sequence). The chain's CDR3 is CATSRKLGTGGHEQFF. The CDR3 bases are TGTGCCACCAGCAGAAAGCTTGGGACAGGGGGCCATGAGCAGTTCTTC.

This chain connects TRBV30 to TRBJ1-1; unclear D gene. The ends were cut back, 2 bases at V and 0 bases at J, with 13 bases in the middle. The CDR3 loop spans 15 amino acids. The germline gives CDR1 GTSNPN, CDR2 SVGIG (reference sequence). DNA for the CDR3: TGTGCCTGGAGTATGGAGGGAACAGTGAACACTGAAGCTTTCTTT. Residues: CAWSMEGTVNTEAFF.

The rearrangement uses TRBV15 and TRBJ2-5, with D possibly being TRBD1 (6 bases). The CDR3 length is 15 residues. Trimming took 0 bases from V and 5 from J, leaving 13 bases between them. CDR1 and CDR2 (germline): LNHNV, YYDKDF (reference sequence). CDR3 sequence reads: CATSRDPGAGETQYF. The CDR3 DNA reads TGTGCCACCAGCAGAGATCCAGGGGCCGGGGAGACCCAGTACTTC.

A word on this clone: At one end, the junction sequence differs from germline, possibly due to a read error. The gene calls are TRBV7-9 and TRBJ2-5; 8 nucleotides line up with TRBD1. Germline values: CDR1 SEHNR, CDR2 FQNEAQ (reference sequence). The CDR3 sequence is 14 residues long. The CDR3 sequence is CSSSERTGRETQYF. In DNA, the CDR3 is TGTTCCAGCAGCGAACGGACAGGGAGGGAGACCCAGTACTTC.

The chain joins TRBV19 to TRBJ2-7, with D possibly being TRBD2 (6 bases). Trimming stripped 6 bases from V and 5 bases from J, with 26 bases between. CDR3 length: 17 residues. Germline assignment: CDR1 LNHDA and CDR2 SQIVND (reference sequence). In DNA form, the CDR3 reads TGTGCCAGTAGCCCGGGGACCCCCGCGGGATCGAAGAACGAGCAGTACTTC. It codes for CASSPGTPAGSKNEQYF.

The chain employs TRBV18 and TRBJ1-3, with a possible D match to TRBD1 (5 bases). CDR1 and CDR2 from the germline V gene are KGHSH and LQKENI. The CDR3 totals 15 residues. V lost 3 bases, J lost 0 bases, and 9 bases lay in between. CDR3 protein: CASSPTASSGNTIYF. The DNA of the CDR3 is TGTGCCAGCTCACCGACAGCCTCCTCTGGAAACACCATATATTTT.

The V gene is TRBV7-6, the J gene TRBJ2-2, with TRBD2 matching 11 bases. The CDR3 has 17 amino acids. V was pared by 5 bases and J by 2 bases, with 7 bases of the junction left unmatched. The germline CDR1 and CDR2 sequences are SGHVS and FNYEAQ. The CDR3 region has the DNA TGTGCCAGCAGCCCCGGACTAGCGGGTATCAACACCGGGGAGCTGTTTTTT. It is translated as CASSPGLAGINTGELFF.

V is TRBV11-2 and J is TRBJ2-4; TRBD2 is a possible D gene (7 bases). The V end was cut by 0 bases, the J end by 3 bases, with 24 bases between. Germline assignment: CDR1 SGHAT and CDR2 FQNNGV. CDR3 size: 20 residues. CDR3 amino acids: CASSLDPGQGGGLVKNIQYF. CDR3 nucleotides: TGTGCCAGCAGCTTAGATCCAGGCCAGGGAGGGGGTCTAGTCAAAAACATTCAGTACTTC.

CDR3 coding DNA: TGTGCCAGCAGTAACTACAGGGATCAGCCCCAGCATTTT. This encodes CASSNYRDQPQHF. The chain couples TRBV6-1 to TRBJ1-5, with a tentative D call TRBD1 (6 bases). Trimming shortened V by 5 bases and J by 5 bases, and 10 bases separated the two germline ends. Germline-derived CDR1 and CDR2 are MNHNS and SASEGT. The CDR3 runs 13 residues.

The rearrangement uses TRBV19 and TRBJ1-2; the D gene is possibly TRBD1 (6 bases). The CDR3 is made up of 12 amino acids. Germline-derived CDR1 and CDR2 are LNHDA and SQIVND (reference sequence). V was pared by 5 bases and J by 11 bases, with 15 bases between. The CDR3 DNA is TGTGCCAGTAGTTCCCGGACAGACCAATACACCTTC. This codes for CASSSRTDQYTF.

In its sample, this clone was seen once. The chain couples TRBV7-9 to TRBJ1-2; tentative D call: TRBD1 (5 bases). The germline gives CDR1 SEHNR, CDR2 FQNEAQ (reference sequence). V gave up 5 bases and J gave up 0 bases, with 16 bases separating them. The CDR3 runs to 16 residues. The CDR3 coding sequence is TGTGCCAGCAGCCATCCCCAGCGGGGGGCTAACTATGGCTACACCTTC. This sequence encodes CASSHPQRGANYGYTF.